This T cell receptor (beta chain) was profiled in a study of blood T cell repertoires in COVID-19. As for the study in general: Specimens from acute and convalescent COVID-19 originated in the United States, Italy and Spain. PBMCs, B-cell-depleted T cells, or T cells provided the cDNA or gDNA that made up the material.

The germline V gene encodes CDR1 SGHTA and CDR2 FQGNSA. V gave up 4 bases and J gave up 3 bases, with 7 bases separating them. The CDR3 contains 12 residues. Sequenced by immunoSEQ multiplex PCR; TCRdb stores in-frame clones only, minus some. The sample has roughly 79,000 clones, around 82% seen once. The sequence was collected from a human donor in a cohort sampled during active COVID-19. Sequencing was performed on peripheral blood. V is TRBV7-2 and J is TRBJ2-7; the D gene is possibly TRBD1 (6 bases). The CDR3 coding sequence is TGTGCCAGCAGCTCACAGGGCTACGAGCAGTACTTC. Protein: CASSSQGYEQYF.